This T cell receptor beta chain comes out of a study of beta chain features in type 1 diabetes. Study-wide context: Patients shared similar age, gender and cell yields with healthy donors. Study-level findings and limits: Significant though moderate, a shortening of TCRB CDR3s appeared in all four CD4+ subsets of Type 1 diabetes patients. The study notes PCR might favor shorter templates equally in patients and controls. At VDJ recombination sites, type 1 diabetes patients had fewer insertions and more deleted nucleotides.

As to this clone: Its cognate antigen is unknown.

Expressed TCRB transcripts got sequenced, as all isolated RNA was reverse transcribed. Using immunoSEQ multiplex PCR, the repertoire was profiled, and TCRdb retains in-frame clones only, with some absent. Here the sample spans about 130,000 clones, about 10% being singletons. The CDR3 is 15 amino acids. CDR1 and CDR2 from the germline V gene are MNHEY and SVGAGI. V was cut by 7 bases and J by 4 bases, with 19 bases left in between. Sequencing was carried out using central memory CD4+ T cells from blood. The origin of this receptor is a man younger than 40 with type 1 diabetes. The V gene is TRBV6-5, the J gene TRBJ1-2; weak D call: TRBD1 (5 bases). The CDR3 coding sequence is TGTGCCAGCACCCGAAGCGGGACGGAATTCTATGGCTACACCTTC. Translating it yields CASTRSGTEFYGYTF.